A selection of T cell receptor beta chains follows, all from one sample in a study of blood T cell repertoires in COVID-19. Using immunoSEQ multiplex PCR, the repertoire was profiled, and TCRdb retains in-frame clones only, with some absent. The table lists 25,000 or so clones, 85% to 90% of them singletons. Sequenced: peripheral blood. The receptor set was obtained from a human donor in a cohort sampled during active COVID-19. Both conserved end residues are part of each CDR3. The order of the fields is CDR3 protein, CDR3 DNA, V gene, clone size, D gene, J gene. The D gene is left open where the match is weak. Some rows have no size entry. The others give once, few or many, or a class for an expanded clone.

CATSRDLQATNEKLFF	TGTGCCACCAGCAGAGATCTCCAGGCAACTAATGAAAAACTGTTTTTT	TRBV15	NA	NA	TRBJ1-4
CASSPRGYQETQYF	TGTGCCAGCAGCCCCAGGGGGTACCAAGAGACCCAGTACTTC	TRBV3-1/TRBV3-2	NA	TRBD1	TRBJ2-5
CASSPGTGQQYF	TGTGCCAGCAGCCCGGGAACGGGACAGCAGTATTTT	TRBV7-2	once	NA	TRBJ2-3
CASSLTGRPEAFF	TGTGCCAGCAGTTTGACAGGGAGGCCTGAAGCTTTCTTT	TRBV27	NA	TRBD1	TRBJ1-1
CASSIGGRGGGEKLFF	TGTGCCAGTAGTATAGGCGGACGGGGAGGAGGTGAAAAACTGTTTTTT	TRBV19	NA	NA	TRBJ1-4
CASSAETGIYGYTF	TGTGCCAGCAGCGCCGAGACAGGGATCTATGGCTACACCTTC	TRBV7-2	NA	TRBD1	TRBJ1-2
CASSLVPVSSYEQYF	TGCGCCAGCAGCTTAGTCCCAGTATCCTCCTACGAGCAGTACTTC	TRBV5-1	NA	NA	TRBJ2-7
CSASLGGRETQYF	TGCAGTGCTAGTCTCGGGGGGAGGGAGACCCAGTACTTC	TRBV20-1	NA	TRBD2	TRBJ2-5
CASSTGLAGGPYQETQYF	TGTGCCAGCAGCACAGGACTAGCGGGGGGCCCGTACCAAGAGACCCAGTACTTC	TRBV5-4	once	TRBD2	TRBJ2-5
CSVDTNTGELFF	TGCAGCGTTGACACGAACACCGGGGAGCTGTTTTTT	TRBV29-1	NA	NA	TRBJ2-2
CASTPSAGQAGYTF	TGTGCCAGCACCCCATCAGCGGGACAGGCTGGCTACACCTTC	TRBV11-2	NA	TRBD1	TRBJ1-2
CASSRTGPTGELFF	TGTGCCAGCAGTAGGACAGGGCCCACCGGGGAGCTGTTTTTT	TRBV6-6	NA	TRBD1	TRBJ2-2
CASREPAGLHSPLHF	TGTGCCAGCAGGGAGCCCGCAGGGCTTCATTCACCCCTCCACTTT	TRBV6-5	once	NA	TRBJ1-6
CASSPTRWGAGELFF	TGTGCCAGCAGTCCTACCAGGTGGGGCGCCGGGGAGCTGTTTTTT	TRBV6-4	NA	NA	TRBJ2-2
CATSRDRGNTGELFF	TGTGCCACCAGCAGGGACAGGGGGAACACCGGGGAGCTGTTTTTT	TRBV15	NA	TRBD1	TRBJ2-2
CASSLGYREAFF	TGTGCCAGCAGCCTTGGCTACAGGGAAGCTTTCTTT	TRBV5-6	NA	NA	TRBJ1-1
CASSTGSGANVLTF	TGCGCCAGCAGTACGGGCTCTGGGGCCAACGTCCTGACTTTC	TRBV5-1	NA	NA	TRBJ2-6
CASRWGGASYEQYF	TGTGCCAGCAGATGGGGGGGAGCCTCCTACGAGCAGTACTTC	TRBV2	NA	TRBD2	TRBJ2-7
CASSVGQGVGGYTF	TGTGCCAGCAGCGTGGGACAGGGGGTAGGAGGCTACACCTTC	TRBV5-6	NA	TRBD1	TRBJ1-2
CASTTGGTGELFF	TGTGCCAGCACAACCGGGGGGACCGGGGAGCTGTTTTTT	TRBV11-3	NA	TRBD2	TRBJ2-2
CATGGDNYEQYF	TGTGCCACAGGGGGTGATAACTACGAGCAGTACTTC	TRBV24-1	NA	NA	TRBJ2-7
CASSQDGGQGNSPLHF	TGTGCCAGCAGCCAAGACGGGGGACAGGGAAATTCACCCCTCCACTTT	TRBV3-1/TRBV3-2	few	TRBD1	TRBJ1-6
CASSTGTGGNPSSYEQYF	TGTGCCAGCAGTACCGGGACAGGGGGCAATCCCAGCTCCTACGAGCAGTACTTC	TRBV7-9	few	TRBD1	TRBJ2-7
CASSEIGLAYNEQFF	TGTGCCAGCAGCGAGATAGGACTAGCCTACAATGAGCAGTTCTTC	TRBV9	NA	TRBD2	TRBJ2-1
CASSRRESSGNTIYF	TGTGCCAGCAGCCGGCGGGAGAGCTCTGGAAACACCATATATTTT	TRBV14	few	NA	TRBJ1-3
CASSPRQDYGYTF	TGTGCCAGCAGCCCCCGACAGGACTATGGCTACACCTTC	TRBV3-1/TRBV3-2	NA	NA	TRBJ1-2
CASSQAGTGTYGYTF	TGTGCCAGCAGCCAAGCCGGGACAGGGACCTATGGCTACACCTTC	TRBV14	NA	TRBD1	TRBJ1-2
CASSLGLGPYEQYF	TGTGCCAGCAGCCTGGGACTAGGTCCCTACGAGCAGTACTTC	TRBV3-1/TRBV3-2	NA	TRBD2	TRBJ2-7
CSAAAGTGYGYTF	TGCAGCGCGGCCGCCGGGACAGGATATGGCTACACCTTC	TRBV29-1	NA	TRBD1	TRBJ1-2
CASSLSWATGELFF	TGTGCCAGCAGTTTATCGTGGGCTACCGGGGAGCTGTTTTTT	TRBV27	NA	NA	TRBJ2-2
CASSPGQTKDQPQHF	TGTGCCAGCAGTCCGGGACAGACTAAGGATCAGCCCCAGCATTTT	TRBV2	NA	TRBD1	TRBJ1-5
CASSQWGQGLYEQYF	TGTGCCAGCAGCCAATGGGGACAGGGATTATACGAGCAGTACTTC	TRBV3-1/TRBV3-2	NA	TRBD1	TRBJ2-7
CASSQDEGNTGELFF	TGTGCCAGCAGCCAAGATGAGGGAAACACCGGGGAGCTGTTTTTT	TRBV3-1/TRBV3-2	NA	NA	TRBJ2-2
CASSPTLDSKATQPQHF	TGTGCCAGCAGCCCGACCCTAGACAGCAAGGCGACTCAGCCCCAGCATTTT	TRBV5-5	NA	NA	TRBJ1-5
CASSSGQGATNEKLFF	TGCGCCAGCAGCTCGGGACAGGGGGCTACTAATGAAAAACTGTTTTTT	TRBV4-1	NA	TRBD1	TRBJ1-4
CASLLSGANVLTF	TGTGCCAGCCTCCTCTCTGGGGCCAACGTCCTGACTTTC	TRBV6-5	NA	NA	TRBJ2-6
CASKGLAGPETQYF	TGTGCCAGCAAGGGACTAGCGGGGCCCGAGACCCAGTACTTC	TRBV2	NA	TRBD2	TRBJ2-5
CASSLAPLRGSESSYEQYF	TGTGCCAGCAGCTTGGCACCCCTGAGGGGGAGTGAGAGCTCCTACGAGCAGTACTTC	TRBV5-5	NA	NA	TRBJ2-7
CASSSSSGTNTGELFF	TGCGCCAGCAGCTCATCTAGCGGAACGAACACCGGGGAGCTGTTTTTT	TRBV5-1	NA	TRBD2	TRBJ2-2
CASESMGARVAFF	TGTGCCAGCGAATCCATGGGGGCGCGAGTAGCTTTCTTT	TRBV12-3/TRBV12-4	NA	NA	TRBJ1-1
CASSYSNFSPTDTQYF	TGTGCCAGCAGTTACTCGAATTTTAGCCCGACAGATACGCAGTATTTT	TRBV6-2/TRBV6-3	NA	NA	TRBJ2-3
CASTSGGSRSYEQYF	TGTGCCAGCACCTCCGGGGGGAGCCGCTCCTACGAGCAGTACTTC	TRBV2	NA	TRBD2	TRBJ2-7
CASSRSGPLTDTQYF	TGTGCCAGTAGTAGGAGCGGGCCCCTCACAGATACGCAGTATTTT	TRBV19	NA	NA	TRBJ2-3
CARSLWGRRDTQYF	TGTGCCAGAAGCTTGTGGGGGCGCCGGGATACGCAGTATTTT	TRBV5-3	NA	NA	TRBJ2-3
CASSVELNTEAFF	TGTGCCAGCAGCGTAGAGCTGAACACTGAAGCTTTCTTT	TRBV9	NA	NA	TRBJ1-1
CARPQGLAGEGEQFF	TGTGCCAGGCCCCAAGGGCTAGCGGGAGAGGGAGAGCAGTTCTTC	TRBV21-1	NA	NA	TRBJ2-1
CASSFRREETQYF	TGTGCCAGCAGCTTCCGGCGGGAAGAGACCCAGTACTTC	TRBV7-2	once	NA	TRBJ2-5
CSASWREGTDTQYF	TGCAGTGCTAGTTGGCGGGAGGGCACAGATACGCAGTATTTT	TRBV20-1	NA	TRBD2	TRBJ2-3
CASSRGVERSYNEQFF	TGCGCCAGCAGCCGGGGGGTTGAGCGCTCCTACAATGAGCAGTTCTTC	TRBV5-1	NA	TRBD2	TRBJ2-1
CASSQVGTYEQYF	TGTGCCAGCAGCCAAGTCGGTACCTACGAGCAGTACTTC	TRBV4-2	NA	NA	TRBJ2-7
CASSYAREGANYGYTF	TGTGCCAGCAGTTACGCCAGGGAGGGGGCTAACTATGGCTACACCTTC	TRBV6-5	NA	NA	TRBJ1-2
CASSQVIGTSGSDTQYF	TGCGCCAGCAGCCAAGTGATCGGGACTAGCGGTTCAGATACGCAGTATTTT	TRBV4-1	once	TRBD2	TRBJ2-3
CASSFRDTATKQYF	TGTGCCAGCAGCTTCCGGGACACGGCTACGAAGCAGTACTTC	TRBV27	NA	NA	TRBJ2-7
CASSPLAPDTQYF	TGTGCCAGCAGCCCGCTAGCCCCAGATACGCAGTATTTT	TRBV5-8	NA	NA	TRBJ2-3
CASSEAQVGYGYTF	TGTGCCAGCAGTGAAGCCCAGGTTGGCTATGGCTACACCTTC	TRBV6-1	NA	NA	TRBJ1-2
CASSFDRYYGYTF	TGTGCCAGCAGTTTCGACAGGTACTATGGCTACACCTTC	TRBV6-4	NA	NA	TRBJ1-2
CSVDRGDTQYF	TGCAGCGTTGACCGGGGGGATACGCAGTATTTT	TRBV29-1	NA	NA	TRBJ2-3
CASIAAGLDTQYF	TGTGCCAGCATCGCCGCGGGTCTGGATACGCAGTATTTT	TRBV2	once	NA	TRBJ2-3
CASRPAGGGDTQYF	TGTGCCAGTAGACCGGCGGGGGGTGGTGATACGCAGTATTTT	TRBV19	once	TRBD2	TRBJ2-3